The 24 T cell receptor beta chains presented below share a single source sample, sequenced in a study of T cells after yellow fever vaccination. TCRdb reanalysed the 5' RACE reads using MiXCR and keeps one entry per CDR3 protein. The sample contains about 320,000 distinct CDR3 sequences, around 12% of which appear only once. Sequences were derived from CD4+ T cells sorted from PBMCs, sampled 15 days after the yellow fever booster vaccination. These receptor sequences come from a man between 18 and 35 years old who received the YFV17D yellow fever vaccine.

This clonotype was counted at least ten times. The chain links TRBV5-1 to TRBJ1-6, with TRBD1 identical over 8 bases. The V segment lost 0 bases and the J segment 10 bases; nucleotides outside the gene matches: 9. CDR1 is SGHRS and CDR2 is YFSETQ in the germline V gene. CDR3 length: 16 residues. The CDR3 bases are TGCGCCAGCAGCTTGGCCCCCCAGGGGGCAAACTCACCCCTCCACTTT. It is translated as CASSLAPQGANSPLHF. Variable domain in full (rest from reference TRBV5-1 and TRBJ1-6): KAGVTQTPRYLIKTRGQQVTLSCSPISGHRSVSWYQQTPGQGLQFLFEYFSETQRNKGNFPGRFSGRQFSNSRSEMNVSTLELGDSALYLCASSLAPQGANSPLHFGNGTRLTVT.

Many counts were recorded for this clonotype. The chain employs TRBV6-5 and TRBJ1-1; 8 bases agree with TRBD1. CDR1 and CDR2 from the germline V gene are MNHEY and SVGAGI. The CDR3 is made up of 14 amino acids. J lost 5 bases, V lost 7 bases, and 9 bases had no gene match. For the CDR3, the DNA is TGTGCCAGCAACTCGCAGGGGGCCTGGACTGAAGCTTTCTTT. This sequence encodes CASNSQGAWTEAFF.

The chain joins TRBV5-1 to TRBJ2-5, with a tentative D call TRBD2 (6 bases). The V and J ends lost 1 base and 4 bases respectively, with 14 bases between them. CDR3 length: 15 residues. CDR1 and CDR2 from the germline V gene are SGHRS and YFSETQ. The CDR3 DNA sequence: TGCGCCAGCAGCTTGTCGGATAGCGGACTAGAGACCCAGTACTTC. Protein: CASSLSDSGLETQYF.

V usage is TRBV5-6 and J usage is TRBJ2-3; TRBD2 aligns across 14 bases. The CDR3 covers 16 residues. Per the germline V gene, CDR1 is SGHDT and CDR2 is YYEEEE. With V trimmed by 3 bases and J by 6 bases, 6 bases remained unmatched. CDR3 sequence: CASSWGTSGGVDTQYF. In nucleotides, the CDR3 is TGTGCCAGCAGCTGGGGGACTAGCGGGGGTGTGGATACGCAGTATTTT.

This clonotype showed up just a few times. The V and J genes are TRBV7-8 and TRBJ2-5; D is possibly TRBD2 (6 bases). The CDR3 spans 16 residues. CDR1 SGHVS and CDR2 FQNEAQ come from the germline V gene. Deletions cut 1 base from V and 1 base from J, with 13 bases between. DNA for the CDR3: TGTGCCAGCAGCTTAGAGGTGCGGGGTTTCCAAGAGACCCAGTACTTC. Translated: CASSLEVRGFQETQYF.

This chain's CDR3 is CASSTASGRSDTQYF. CDR3 coding DNA: TGCGCCAGCAGCACAGCTAGCGGGCGCTCAGATACGCAGTATTTT. This chain uses TRBV5-1 with TRBJ2-3; 8 bases line up with TRBD2. Losses at the gene ends were 4 bases for V and 4 bases for J; bases not matched to a gene: 8. The germline gives CDR1 SGHRS, CDR2 YFSETQ. This CDR3 has 15 amino acids.

This clonotype came up many times. V is TRBV7-2 and J is TRBJ1-2; 7 nucleotides align to TRBD1. The germline CDR1 and CDR2 sequences are SGHTA and FQGNSA. The CDR3 runs 13 residues. V was clipped by 1 base and J by 6 bases; unmatched bases: 2. The CDR3 spells CASSLDRGHGYTF. Here the CDR3 DNA reads TGTGCCAGCAGCTTAGACAGGGGCCATGGCTACACCTTC.

The chain recombines TRBV18 with TRBJ1-5; D is unresolved. The CDR3 contains 13 residues. V dropped 3 bases and J dropped 4 bases, with 7 bases sitting between them. Germline V gene lookup returns CDR1 KGHSH and CDR2 LQKENI. This CDR3 is CASSPDPNQPQHF. CDR3 sequence (DNA): TGTGCCAGCTCACCCGACCCTAATCAGCCCCAGCATTTT.

The chain has TRBV11-2 and TRBJ2-7; maybe TRBD2 (5 bases). The CDR3 spans 12 residues. Trimming cost V 5 bases and J 5 bases, with 10 bases left between them. The V gene's germline CDR1 is SGHAT and CDR2 FQNNGV. The CDR3 bases are TGTGCCAGCAGCCAAGGGCGGGACGAGCAGTACTTC. Its protein is CASSQGRDEQYF.

This sequence joins TRBV6-2 or TRBV6-3 and TRBJ2-7; D uncertain. Germline CDR1 is MNHEY and CDR2 is SVGEGT. Deletions cut 5 bases from V and 5 bases from J, with 10 bases between. The CDR3 sequence is 12 residues long. The CDR3 DNA sequence: TGTGCCAGCAGTCCTTACTTGGACGAGCAGTACTTC. It translates to CASSPYLDEQYF.

The chain couples TRBV6-2 or TRBV6-3 to TRBJ2-1; 15 nucleotides line up with TRBD2. Germline CDR1 MNHEY, CDR2 SVGEGT. The length of the CDR3 is 15 residues. V lost 5 bases and J lost 7; bases outside the gene matches: 3. Here the CDR3 DNA reads TGTGCCAGCAGTGGACTAGCGGGGGGGCTAAATGAGCAGTTCTTC. Translation: CASSGLAGGLNEQFF.

V and J are TRBV20-1 and TRBJ1-4, with no clear D. This CDR3 has 14 amino acids. Germline CDR1 DFQATT, CDR2 SNEGSKA (reference sequence). Trimming took off 0 bases at V and 1 base at J, with 6 bases between the two ends. The CDR3 sequence is CSARESETNEKLFF. CDR3 sequence (DNA): TGCAGTGCTAGAGAATCCGAAACTAATGAAAAACTGTTTTTT.

The J gene is TRBJ1-1, the V gene TRBV6-2 or TRBV6-3, with TRBD1 matching over 11 bases. CDR1 is MNHEY, CDR2 SVGEGT, per germline. V lost 2 bases to trimming and J lost 4 bases; unmatched junction nucleotides: 6. The CDR3 is made up of 16 amino acids. The DNA for the CDR3 is TGTGCCAGCAGTTACGTAACCGGGACAGGGGGCACTGAAGCTTTCTTT. Translation gives CASSYVTGTGGTEAFF.

The genes are TRBV11-2 and TRBJ1-2; weak D call: TRBD1 (5 bases). Germline V lookup: CDR1 SGHAT, CDR2 FQNNGV. V dropped 5 bases and J dropped 8 bases, with 15 bases sitting between them. The CDR3 totals 13 residues. The CDR3 bases are TGTGCCAGCAGCCCCCTGGGGACGTGGGGCTACACCTTC. Its protein product is CASSPLGTWGYTF.

This clonotype was counted a few times. This chain uses TRBV7-9 with TRBJ1-2; D remains ambiguous. This CDR3 has 14 residues. Germline V gene sequence: CDR1 SEHNR, CDR2 FQNEAQ (reference sequence). V was cut by 5 bases and J by 2 bases, with 12 bases left in between. The CDR3 nucleotides read TGTGCCAGCAGCCAGAACGGGCTCAACTATGGCTACACCTTC. Amino acids: CASSQNGLNYGYTF.

This clonotype has more than one count but fewer than ten. The chain combines TRBV4-3 with TRBJ2-3; 7 bases align to TRBD2. Trimming at V came to 4 bases and at J to 1 base, leaving 8 bases not matched to a gene. CDR1 is LGHNA and CDR2 is YSLEER in the germline V gene. The CDR3 runs to 16 residues. The CDR3 DNA reads as TGCGCCAGCAGCCCTGAAGGCGCGGGGGGCACAGATACGCAGTATTTT. This gives the protein CASSPEGAGGTDTQYF.

This clonotype was found once. The chain is built from TRBV5-1 and TRBJ1-2; D perhaps matches TRBD1 (5 bases). V was cut by 0 bases and J by 4 bases, with 10 bases left in between. This CDR3 spans 14 amino acids. Germline CDR1 reads SGHRS; CDR2 reads YFSETQ. For the CDR3, the DNA is TGCGCCAGCAGCTTGGACGGGGCGGGCTATGGCTACACCTTC. Translated, it gives CASSLDGAGYGYTF.

The genes are TRBV11-3 and TRBJ2-2, with D unresolved. Germline V CDR1 and CDR2: SGHNT, YENEEA. The CDR3 totals 14 residues. The ends were cut back, 5 bases at V and 1 base at J, with 8 bases in the middle. CDR3 protein: CASSKNQNTGELFF. DNA for the CDR3: TGTGCCAGCAGCAAAAACCAGAACACCGGGGAGCTGTTTTTT.

This clonotype was detected only a few times. The genes are TRBV7-2 and TRBJ1-1; the D is unclear. V lost 3 bases to trimming and J lost 4 bases, with 9 bases between them. CDR1 is SGHTA, CDR2 FQGNSA, per germline. The CDR3 loop spans 13 amino acids. The CDR3 DNA sequence: TGTGCCAGCAGCTTGGCTCCGGGCACTGAAGCTTTCTTT. Its protein product is CASSLAPGTEAFF. Complete variable domain (other parts from reference TRBV7-2 and TRBJ1-1): GAGVSQSPSNKVTEKGKDVELRCDPISGHTALYWYRQSLGQGLEFLIYFQGNSAPDKSGLPSDRFSAERTGGSVSTLTIQRTQQEDSAVYLCASSLAPGTEAFFGQGTRLTVV.

This clonotype was detected a few times. This rearrangement joins TRBV18 to TRBJ2-7, with D perhaps matching TRBD1 (6 bases). From germline, CDR1 is KGHSH and CDR2 LQKENI. Trimming took off 3 bases at V and 5 bases at J, with 17 bases between the two ends. The CDR3 has 15 residues. Here the CDR3 reads CASSPGASTTHEQYF. Written as DNA, the CDR3 is TGTGCCAGCTCACCGGGGGCCAGCACCACCCACGAGCAGTACTTC.

The table lists this clonotype with many counts. The chain combines TRBV4-3 with TRBJ2-1, with D hard to call. Germline assignment: CDR1 LGHNA and CDR2 YSLEER. V gave up 0 bases and J gave up 5 bases, with 8 bases separating them. CDR3 size: 14 residues. CDR3 nucleotides: TGCGCCAGCAGCCAAGATTTGGCAGACAATGAGCAGTTCTTC. Translating it yields CASSQDLADNEQFF.

This clonotype was observed a handful of times. The CDR3 loop is CATSRTLGGLYTEAFF. The CDR3 DNA reads TGTGCCACCAGCAGAACTCTCGGAGGTTTGTACACTGAAGCTTTCTTT. The gene calls are TRBV15 and TRBJ1-1; D remains ambiguous. V dropped 2 bases and J dropped 3 bases, with 16 bases sitting between them. CDR1 and CDR2 (germline): LNHNV, YYDKDF (reference sequence). The CDR3 runs 16 residues.

This clonotype was counted at least ten times. CDR3 nucleotide sequence: TGTGCCAGCAGCTTACAGGGGGGTCCTTACGAGCAGTACTTC. Protein product: CASSLQGGPYEQYF. The V and J genes are TRBV7-2 and TRBJ2-7; D might be TRBD1 (7 bases). The CDR3 spans 14 residues. Germline loops: CDR1 SGHTA, CDR2 FQGNSA. V lost 2 bases to trimming and J lost 4 bases, with 12 bases between them. Using reference TRBV7-2 and TRBJ2-7 for the parts outside the CDR3, the full variable domain is GAGVSQSPSNKVTEKGKDVELRCDPISGHTALYWYRQSLGQGLEFLIYFQGNSAPDKSGLPSDRFSAERTGGSVSTLTIQRTQQEDSAVYLCASSLQGGPYEQYFGPGTRLTVT.

This clonotype showed up just a few times. The rearrangement joins TRBV6-5 to TRBJ1-6; no clear D. CDR3 length: 14 residues. V lost 2 bases and J 8 bases, leaving 10 bases between the germline ends. Germline CDR1 MNHEY, CDR2 SVGAGI. Written as DNA, the CDR3 is TGTGCCAGCAGTTACGGACGGATCTATTCACCCCTCCACTTT. It yields the protein CASSYGRIYSPLHF.